The present TCR beta chain was sequenced within a study of CD8+CD57+ T cells in acquired aplastic anemia. Profiles of TCR beta VDJ and CDR3 were generated from a genomic DNA template. Via MiXCR, TCRdb re-called the reads, giving one row per CDR3 protein. The sample records a few hundred thousand distinct CDR3 sequences, 82% being singletons. An expansion of CD8+CD57+ cells by flow cytometry had been shown in patients chosen for sequencing. Every patient presented with severe acquired aplastic anemia. Receipt of therapy had not occurred in any patient by the time of blood sampling. Whole-study findings and limits: Comparison of patients with controls identified around 30 shared CD8+ CDR3 sequences.

CDR1 SGHTA and CDR2 FQGNSA come from the germline V gene. V was cut by 3 bases and J by 13 bases, with 25 bases left in between. The CDR3 consists of 16 residues. In regard to this clonotype: The antigen remains unidentified.

Sequencing was done on a sample of sorted CD4+, CD8+, or CD8+CD57+ T cells (not recorded which) from PBMCs. The clonotype comes from a human donor with aplastic anemia. J is TRBJ2-1 and V is TRBV7-2; D not certain. The CDR3 region has the DNA TGTGCCAGCAGCTTTCATCCAGACGGAACAGCCGTTTCCCAGTTCTTC. The encoded protein is CASSFHPDGTAVSQFF.